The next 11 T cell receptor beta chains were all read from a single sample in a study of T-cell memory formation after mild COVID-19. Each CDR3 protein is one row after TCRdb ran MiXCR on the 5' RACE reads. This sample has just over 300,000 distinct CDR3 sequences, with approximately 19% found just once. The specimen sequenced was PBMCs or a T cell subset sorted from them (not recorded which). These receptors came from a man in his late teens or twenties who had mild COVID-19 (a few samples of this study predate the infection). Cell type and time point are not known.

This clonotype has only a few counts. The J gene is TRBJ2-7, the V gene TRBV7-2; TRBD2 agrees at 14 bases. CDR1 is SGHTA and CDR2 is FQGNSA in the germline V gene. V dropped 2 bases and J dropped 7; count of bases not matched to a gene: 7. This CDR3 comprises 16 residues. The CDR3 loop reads CASSLMGLAGVDEQYF. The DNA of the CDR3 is TGTGCCAGCAGCTTAATGGGACTAGCGGGGGTAGATGAGCAGTACTTC.

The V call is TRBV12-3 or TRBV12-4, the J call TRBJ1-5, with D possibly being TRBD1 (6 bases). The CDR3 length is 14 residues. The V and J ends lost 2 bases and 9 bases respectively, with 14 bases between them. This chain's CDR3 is CASSLMGAGTPQHF. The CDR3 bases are TGTGCCAGCAGTTTAATGGGGGCTGGTACGCCCCAGCATTTT.

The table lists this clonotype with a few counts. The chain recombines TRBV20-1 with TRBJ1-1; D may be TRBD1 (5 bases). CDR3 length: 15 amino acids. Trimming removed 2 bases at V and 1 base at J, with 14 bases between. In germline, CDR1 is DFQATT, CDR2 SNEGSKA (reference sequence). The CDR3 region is CSARQGRRENTEAFF. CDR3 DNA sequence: TGCAGTGCTAGACAGGGACGGAGGGAGAACACTGAAGCTTTCTTT.

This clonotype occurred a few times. CDR3 sequence (DNA): TGCAGTGCAGCGCCCCACAATCAGCCCCAGCATTTT. This encodes CSAAPHNQPQHF. The rearrangement joins TRBV20-1 to TRBJ1-5; D is unclear. Germline CDR1 is DFQATT and CDR2 is SNEGSKA (reference sequence). V gave up 6 bases and J gave up 3 bases, with 9 bases separating them. This CDR3 is 12 amino acids long.

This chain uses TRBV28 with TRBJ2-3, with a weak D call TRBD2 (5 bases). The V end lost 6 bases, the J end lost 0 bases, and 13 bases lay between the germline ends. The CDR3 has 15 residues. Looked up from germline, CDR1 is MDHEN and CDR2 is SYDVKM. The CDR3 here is CASSPGRGSTDTQYF. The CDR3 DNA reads TGTGCCAGCAGCCCCGGGCGAGGGAGCACAGATACGCAGTATTTT. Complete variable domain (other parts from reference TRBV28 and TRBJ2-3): DVKVTQSSRYLVKRTGEKVFLECVQDMDHENMFWYRQDPGLGLRLIYFSYDVKMKEKGDIPEGYSVSREKKERFSLILESASTNQTSMYLCASSPGRGSTDTQYFGPGTRLTVL.

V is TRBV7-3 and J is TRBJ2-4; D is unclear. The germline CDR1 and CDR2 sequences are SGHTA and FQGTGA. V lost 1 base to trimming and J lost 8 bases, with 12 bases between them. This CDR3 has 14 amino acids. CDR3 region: CASSLMGSQDIQYF. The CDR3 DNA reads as TGTGCCAGCAGCTTAATGGGCAGTCAGGACATTCAGTACTTC.

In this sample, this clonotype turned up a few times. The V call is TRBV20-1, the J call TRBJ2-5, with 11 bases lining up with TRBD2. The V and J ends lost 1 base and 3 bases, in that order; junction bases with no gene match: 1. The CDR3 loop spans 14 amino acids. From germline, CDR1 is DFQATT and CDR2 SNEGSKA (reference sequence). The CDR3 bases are TGCAGTGCTAGAGGACTAGCGGGGAAAGAGACCCAGTACTTC. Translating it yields CSARGLAGKETQYF.

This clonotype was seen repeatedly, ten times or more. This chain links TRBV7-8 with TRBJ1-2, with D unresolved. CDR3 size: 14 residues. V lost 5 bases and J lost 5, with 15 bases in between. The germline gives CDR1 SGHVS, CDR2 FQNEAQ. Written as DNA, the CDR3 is TGTGCCAGCAGCATAGGGTCGGCAGCGTATGGCTACACCTTC. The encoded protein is CASSIGSAAYGYTF.

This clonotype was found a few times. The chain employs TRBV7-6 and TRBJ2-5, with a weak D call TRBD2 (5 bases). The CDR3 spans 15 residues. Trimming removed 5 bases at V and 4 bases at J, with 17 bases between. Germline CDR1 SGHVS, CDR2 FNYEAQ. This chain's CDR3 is CASSPSTWTSETQYF. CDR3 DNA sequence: TGTGCCAGCAGCCCCAGCACCTGGACTTCAGAGACCCAGTACTTC.

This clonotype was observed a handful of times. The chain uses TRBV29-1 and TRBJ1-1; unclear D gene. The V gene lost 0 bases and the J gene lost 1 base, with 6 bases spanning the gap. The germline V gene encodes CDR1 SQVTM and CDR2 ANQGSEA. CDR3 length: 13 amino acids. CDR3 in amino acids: CSVEEAQNTEAFF. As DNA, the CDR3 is TGCAGCGTTGAAGAGGCGCAGAACACTGAAGCTTTCTTT.

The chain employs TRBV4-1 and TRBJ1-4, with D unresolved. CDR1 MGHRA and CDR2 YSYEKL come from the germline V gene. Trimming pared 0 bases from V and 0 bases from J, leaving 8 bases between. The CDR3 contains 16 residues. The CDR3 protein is CASSQESAATNEKLFF. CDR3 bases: TGCGCCAGCAGCCAAGAATCGGCTGCAACTAATGAAAAACTGTTTTTT.